The 14 T cell receptor beta chains below come from one sample, sequenced in a study of blood T cell repertoires in COVID-19. This table comes from immunoSEQ multiplex PCR, and its TCRdb copy is limited to in-frame clones, with some not included. The sample holds about 180,000 clones, over 75% seen once. Source material: peripheral blood. The receptors originated from a man aged 35 to 55 with active or convalescent COVID-19.

V and J are TRBV2 and TRBJ1-2, with 10 bases identical to TRBD1. CDR1 is SNHLY and CDR2 is FYNNEI in the germline V gene. CDR3 length: 15 residues. After removal of 6 bases from V and 4 bases from J, the junction contained 8 bases not matched to a gene. DNA of the CDR3: TGTGCCAGCAGCCTTAGACAGGGGGCTATCTATGGCTACACCTTC. Residues: CASSLRQGAIYGYTF.

The chain recombines TRBV30 with TRBJ2-7; D gene ambiguous. Trimming pared 8 bases from V and 4 bases from J, leaving 12 bases between. Germline V gene sequence: CDR1 GTSNPN, CDR2 SVGIG (reference sequence). The CDR3 is made up of 11 amino acids. The CDR3 region is CAPNRVYEQYF. In DNA form, the CDR3 reads TGTGCCCCGAATCGGGTATACGAGCAGTACTTC.

This rearrangement joins TRBV12-3 or TRBV12-4 to TRBJ1-2; D call uncertain. Between the trimmed V and J ends, which lost 3 bases and 6 bases, there was a span of 11 bases. The CDR3 length is 13 residues. In DNA, the CDR3 is TGTGCCAGCAGTTTTCAGGCGAGGGATGGCTACACCTTC. Amino acids: CASSFQARDGYTF.

This chain uses TRBV18 with TRBJ1-2; 8 nucleotides match TRBD1. From germline, CDR1 is KGHSH and CDR2 LQKENI. V shed 2 bases and J 8 bases; nucleotides not matched to a gene: 4. This CDR3 comprises 13 residues. In DNA form, the CDR3 reads TGTGCCAGCTCACCAGAGACAGGGGTCGGCTACACCTTC. As protein: CASSPETGVGYTF.

This clone appeared a few times. V gene TRBV9 combines with J gene TRBJ2-2; TRBD1 matches 7 bases. V gave up 3 bases and J gave up 2 bases; unmatched junction bases: 13. The CDR3 has 18 residues. Germline values: CDR1 SGDLS, CDR2 YYNGEE. The CDR3 here is CASSGTLGTEFNTGELFF. The DNA of the CDR3 is TGTGCCAGCAGCGGGACCCTTGGGACAGAATTTAACACCGGGGAGCTGTTTTTT.

This clone showed up just once. The rearrangement joins TRBV7-9 to TRBJ2-3; 8 nucleotides line up with TRBD2. CDR3 length: 15 amino acids. CDR1 is SEHNR and CDR2 is FQNEAQ in the germline V gene (reference sequence). J gave up 2 bases and V 5 bases, and 6 bases lay outside the gene matches. Written as DNA, the CDR3 is TGTGCCAGCAGCCAAACGCGGGGGGTCACAGATACGCAGTATTTT. Translated: CASSQTRGVTDTQYF. Full variable domain (missing parts from reference TRBV7-9 and TRBJ2-3): DTGVSQNPRHKITKRGQNVTFRCDPISEHNRLYWYRQTLGQGPEFLTYFQNEAQLEKSRLLSDRFSAERPKGSFSTLEIQRTEQGDSAMYLCASSQTRGVTDTQYFGPGTRLTVL.

The chain uses TRBV5-6 and TRBJ1-2; D not resolved. Trimming took 4 bases from V and 7 from J, leaving 14 bases between them. Per germline, CDR1 SGHDT and CDR2 YYEEEE. This CDR3 comprises 13 residues. Here the CDR3 reads CASSRQRVLGYTF. CDR3 DNA: TGTGCCAGCAGCCGCCAGCGGGTACTTGGCTACACCTTC. The full variable domain, its missing parts supplied by reference TRBV5-6 and TRBJ1-2, is DAGVTQSPTHLIKTRGQQVTLRCSPKSGHDTVSWYQQALGQGPQFIFQYYEEEERQRGNFPDRFSGHQFPNYSSELNVNALLLGDSALYLCASSRQRVLGYTFGSGTRLTVV.

In this sample, this clone turned up a few times. This rearrangement joins TRBV30 to TRBJ1-2, with D possibly TRBD1 on 5 matching bases. In germline, CDR1 is GTSNPN, CDR2 SVGIG (reference sequence). Trimming shortened V by 1 base and J by 2 bases, and 5 bases separated the two germline ends. This CDR3 contains 12 residues. CDR3 in DNA: TGTGCCTGGAGTGCAGGGAACTATGGCTACACCTTC. Translation: CAWSAGNYGYTF.

This rearrangement joins TRBV27 to TRBJ1-2, with D hard to call. The germline CDR1 and CDR2 sequences are MNHEY and SMNVEV (reference sequence). The CDR3 spans 13 residues. With 3 bases removed from V and 5 bases from J, the gap between germline ends came to 10 bases. Written as DNA, the CDR3 is TGTGCCAGCAGTTTGGCGGGAGGGTATGGCTACACCTTC. It specifies CASSLAGGYGYTF.

The chain carries TRBV2 and TRBJ2-5, with 13 bases aligning to TRBD2. The V and J ends lost 4 bases and 6 bases, in that order; junction bases with no gene match: 5. The germline V gene has CDR1 SNHLY and CDR2 FYNNEI. The CDR3 is 15 residues long. The DNA for the CDR3 is TGTGCCAGCAGTGCAAGGACTAGCGGGGGCCAGACCCAGTACTTC. Encoded protein: CASSARTSGGQTQYF.

This clone was seen only once. The V call is TRBV6-2 or TRBV6-3, the J call TRBJ2-3; 10 bases match TRBD1. The CDR3 spans 17 residues. The germline gives CDR1 MNHEY, CDR2 SVGEGT. Unmatched junction bases numbered 15, after V lost 6 bases and J lost 6 bases. The CDR3 DNA is TGTGCCAGCAGCTTACCGACTTCGGGACAGGGGATGGATACGCAGTATTTT. This sequence encodes CASSLPTSGQGMDTQYF.

The rearrangement links TRBV12-3 or TRBV12-4 to TRBJ2-7, with TRBD1 as a possible D gene (6 bases). V lost 5 bases and J lost 3, with 11 bases in between. The CDR3 consists of 13 residues. CDR3: CASSPTGIYEQYF. The CDR3 DNA follows: TGTGCCAGCAGTCCAACAGGGATCTACGAGCAGTACTTC.

In this sample, this clone turned up once. The rearrangement uses TRBV27 and TRBJ1-1; TRBD1 aligns across 10 bases. The CDR3 totals 13 residues. Germline V gene data show CDR1 as MNHEY and CDR2 as SMNVEV (reference sequence). The J segment lost 5 bases and the V segment lost 7 bases, leaving 4 bases of the junction unmatched. The CDR3 DNA follows: TGTGCCAGCACGGACAGGGGGTCGACTGAAGCTTTCTTT. It encodes CASTDRGSTEAFF.

The gene calls are TRBV24-1 and TRBJ1-4, with TRBD1 identical over 9 bases. This CDR3 comprises 13 residues. The germline CDR1 and CDR2 sequences are KGHDR and SFDVKD. The V segment lost 9 bases and the J segment 8 bases; nucleotides outside the gene matches: 6. CDR3 protein: CATGTGSEEKLFF. DNA of the CDR3: TGTGCCACCGGGACAGGGAGTGAGGAAAAACTGTTTTTT.